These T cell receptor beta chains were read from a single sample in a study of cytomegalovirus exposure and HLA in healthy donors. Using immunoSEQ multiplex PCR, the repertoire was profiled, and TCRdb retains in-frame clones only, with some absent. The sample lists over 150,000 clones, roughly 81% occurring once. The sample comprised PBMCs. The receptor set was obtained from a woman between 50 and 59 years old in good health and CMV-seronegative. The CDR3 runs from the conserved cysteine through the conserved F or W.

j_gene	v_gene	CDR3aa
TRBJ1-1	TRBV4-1	CASRTGLNTEAFF
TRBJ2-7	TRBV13	CASTRGQGSYEQYF
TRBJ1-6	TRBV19	CASSMQGSLSPLHF
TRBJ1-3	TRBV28	CASGGSGNTIYF
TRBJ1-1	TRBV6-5	CASINLRQGFSEAFF
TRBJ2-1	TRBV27	CASSLKGGKGVYNEQFF
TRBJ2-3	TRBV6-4	CASSEGTLDTQYF
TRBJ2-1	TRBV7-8	CASSLGLDSYPKQFF
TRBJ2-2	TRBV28	CATNPRRDTGELFF
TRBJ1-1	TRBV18	CASSQRDTLSLNTEAFF
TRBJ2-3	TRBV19	CASSMGSGPPGADTQYF
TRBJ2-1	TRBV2	CASSLGVNEQFF
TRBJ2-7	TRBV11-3	CASSFAGVGEQYF
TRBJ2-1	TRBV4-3	CASSQEQNGGGPRSEQFF
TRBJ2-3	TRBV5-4	CASSLESTDTQYF
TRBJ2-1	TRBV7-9	CASTLAPSGPGSNEQFF
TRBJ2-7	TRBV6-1	CASSGGQDSDFSYEQYF
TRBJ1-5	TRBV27	CASRPSGGQGYIYSNQPQHF
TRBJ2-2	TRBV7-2	CASSLAGRARGAGELFF